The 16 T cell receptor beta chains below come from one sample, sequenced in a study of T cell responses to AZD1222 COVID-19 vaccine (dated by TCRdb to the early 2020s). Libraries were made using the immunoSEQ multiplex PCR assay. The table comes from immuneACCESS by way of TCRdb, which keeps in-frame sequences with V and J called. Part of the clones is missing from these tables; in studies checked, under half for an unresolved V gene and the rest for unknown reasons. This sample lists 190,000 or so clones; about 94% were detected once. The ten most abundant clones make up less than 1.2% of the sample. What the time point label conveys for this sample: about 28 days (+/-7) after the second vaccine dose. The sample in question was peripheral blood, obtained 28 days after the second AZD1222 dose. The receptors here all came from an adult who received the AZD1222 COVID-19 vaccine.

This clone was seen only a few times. The CDR3 loop reads CASSPLRQGRAYGYTF. CDR3 sequence (DNA): TGTGCCAGCAGCCCGCTTCGACAGGGAAGGGCGTATGGCTACACCTTC. The chain employs TRBV11-2 and TRBJ1-2, with 7 bases identical to TRBD1. CDR1 SGHAT and CDR2 FQNNGV come from the germline V gene. The V segment lost 5 bases and the J segment 5 bases; nucleotides outside the gene matches: 14. The CDR3 runs 16 residues.

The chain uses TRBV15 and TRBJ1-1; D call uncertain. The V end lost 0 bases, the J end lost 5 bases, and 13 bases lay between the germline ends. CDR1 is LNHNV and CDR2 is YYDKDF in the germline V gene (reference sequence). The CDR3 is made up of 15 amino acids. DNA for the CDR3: TGTGCCACCAGCAGAGATCCCGGCCCCGGGACTGAAGCTTTCTTT. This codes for CATSRDPGPGTEAFF.

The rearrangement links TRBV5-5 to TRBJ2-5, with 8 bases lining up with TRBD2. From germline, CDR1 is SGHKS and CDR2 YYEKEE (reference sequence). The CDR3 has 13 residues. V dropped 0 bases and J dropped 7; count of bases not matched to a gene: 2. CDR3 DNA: TGTGCCAGCAGCTTGGCCGCGGGGGGGACCCAGTACTTC. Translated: CASSLAAGGTQYF.

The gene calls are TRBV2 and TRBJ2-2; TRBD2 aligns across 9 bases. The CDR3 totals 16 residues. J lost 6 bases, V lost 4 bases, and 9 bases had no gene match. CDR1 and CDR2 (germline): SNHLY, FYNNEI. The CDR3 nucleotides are TGTGCCAGCAGTGTGGGAGGCGGGGGGGCCCCCGGGGAGCTGTTTTTT. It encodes CASSVGGGGAPGELFF.

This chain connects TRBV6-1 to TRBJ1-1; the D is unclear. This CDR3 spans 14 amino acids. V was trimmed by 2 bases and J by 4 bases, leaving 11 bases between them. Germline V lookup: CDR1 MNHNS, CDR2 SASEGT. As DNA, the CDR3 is TGTGCCAGCAGTGAACCGGGGAGGGTCACTGAAGCTTTCTTT. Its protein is CASSEPGRVTEAFF.

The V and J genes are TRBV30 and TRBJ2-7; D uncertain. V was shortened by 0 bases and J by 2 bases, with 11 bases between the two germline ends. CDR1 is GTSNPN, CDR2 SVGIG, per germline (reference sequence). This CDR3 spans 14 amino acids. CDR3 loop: CAWSVFSSPYEQYF. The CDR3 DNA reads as TGTGCCTGGAGTGTTTTTTCCTCCCCCTACGAGCAGTACTTC.

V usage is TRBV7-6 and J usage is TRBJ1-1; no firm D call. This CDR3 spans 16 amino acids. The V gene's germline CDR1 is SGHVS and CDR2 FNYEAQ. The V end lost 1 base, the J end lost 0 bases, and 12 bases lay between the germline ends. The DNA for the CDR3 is TGTGCCAGCAGCTTAGTGGCCTGGTCGATGAACACTGAAGCTTTCTTT. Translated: CASSLVAWSMNTEAFF. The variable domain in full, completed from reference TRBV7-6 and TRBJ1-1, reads GAGVSQSPRYKVTKRGQDVALRCDPISGHVSLYWYRQALGQGPEFLTYFNYEAQQDKSGLPNDRFSAERPEGSISTLTIQRTEQRDSAMYRCASSLVAWSMNTEAFFGQGTRLTVV.

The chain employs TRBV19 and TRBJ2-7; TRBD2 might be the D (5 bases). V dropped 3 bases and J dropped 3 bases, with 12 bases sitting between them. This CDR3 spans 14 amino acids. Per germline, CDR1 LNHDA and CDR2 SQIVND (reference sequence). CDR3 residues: CASSILGAGYEQYF. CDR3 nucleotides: TGTGCCAGTAGTATTTTGGGAGCAGGCTACGAGCAGTACTTC.

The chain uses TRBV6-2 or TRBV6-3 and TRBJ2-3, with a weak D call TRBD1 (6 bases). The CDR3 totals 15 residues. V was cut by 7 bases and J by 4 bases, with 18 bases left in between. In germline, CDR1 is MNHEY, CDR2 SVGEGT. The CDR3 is CASNPLRDIPDTQYF. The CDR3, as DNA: TGTGCCAGCAACCCCCTCCGGGACATCCCAGATACGCAGTATTTT.

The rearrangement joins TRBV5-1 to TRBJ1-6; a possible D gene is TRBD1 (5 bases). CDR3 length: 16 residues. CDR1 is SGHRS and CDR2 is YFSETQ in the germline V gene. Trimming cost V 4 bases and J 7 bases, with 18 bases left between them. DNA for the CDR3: TGCGCCAGCAGCGGTAGGGGTCAGGAACAGAATTCACCCCTCCACTTT. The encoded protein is CASSGRGQEQNSPLHF.

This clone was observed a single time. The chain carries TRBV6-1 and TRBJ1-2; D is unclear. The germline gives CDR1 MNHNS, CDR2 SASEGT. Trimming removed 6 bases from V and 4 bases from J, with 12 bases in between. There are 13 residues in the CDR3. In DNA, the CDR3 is TGTGCCAGCAGCCAGGCGGGAGCCTATGGCTACACCTTC. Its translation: CASSQAGAYGYTF.

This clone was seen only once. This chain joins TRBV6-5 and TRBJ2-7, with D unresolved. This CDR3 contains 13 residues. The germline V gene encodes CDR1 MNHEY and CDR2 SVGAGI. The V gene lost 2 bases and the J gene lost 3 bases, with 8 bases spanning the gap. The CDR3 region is CASSYGRNYEQYF. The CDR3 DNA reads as TGTGCCAGCAGTTACGGCAGGAACTACGAGCAGTACTTC.

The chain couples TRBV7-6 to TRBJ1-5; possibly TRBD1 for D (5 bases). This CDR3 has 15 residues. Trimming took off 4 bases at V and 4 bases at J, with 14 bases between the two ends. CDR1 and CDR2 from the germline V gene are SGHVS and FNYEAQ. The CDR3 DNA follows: TGTGCCAGCAGCTATCTAGCAGGGAAGAATCAGCCCCAGCATTTT. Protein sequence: CASSYLAGKNQPQHF.

The CDR3 protein is CASSEDRVCNQPQHF. The CDR3 region has the DNA TGTGCCAGCAGTGAGGACCGGGTTTGCAATCAGCCCCAGCATTTT. The chain uses TRBV6-4 and TRBJ1-5; D not certain. Trimming stripped 3 bases from V and 2 bases from J, with 11 bases between. CDR3 length: 15 amino acids. The germline CDR1 and CDR2 sequences are MRHNA and SNTAGT.

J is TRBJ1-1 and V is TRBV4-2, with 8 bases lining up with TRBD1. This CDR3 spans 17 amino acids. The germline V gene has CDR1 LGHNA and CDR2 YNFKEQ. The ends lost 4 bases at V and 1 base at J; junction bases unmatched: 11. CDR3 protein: CASSLTRQGTKNTEAFF. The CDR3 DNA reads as TGTGCCAGCAGCCTAACTCGACAGGGGACTAAGAACACTGAAGCTTTCTTT.

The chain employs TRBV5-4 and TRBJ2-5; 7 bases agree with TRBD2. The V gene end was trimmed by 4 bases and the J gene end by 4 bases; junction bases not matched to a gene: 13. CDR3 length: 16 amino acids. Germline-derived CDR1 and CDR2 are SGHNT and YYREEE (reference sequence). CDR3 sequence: CASSLAGRGKGETQYF. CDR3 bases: TGTGCCAGCAGCCTAGCCGGGCGGGGGAAGGGAGAGACCCAGTACTTC.